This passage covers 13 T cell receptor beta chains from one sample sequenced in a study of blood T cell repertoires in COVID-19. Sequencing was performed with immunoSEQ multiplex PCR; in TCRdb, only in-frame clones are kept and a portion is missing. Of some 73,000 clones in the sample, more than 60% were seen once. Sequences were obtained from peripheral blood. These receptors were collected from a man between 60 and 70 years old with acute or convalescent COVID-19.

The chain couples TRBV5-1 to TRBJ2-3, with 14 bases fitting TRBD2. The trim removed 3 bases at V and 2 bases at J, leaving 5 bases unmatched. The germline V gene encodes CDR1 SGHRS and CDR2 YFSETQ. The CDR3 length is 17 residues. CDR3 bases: TGCGCCAGCAGCTGGGGACTAGCGGGGGATTTCACAGATACGCAGTATTTT. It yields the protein CASSWGLAGDFTDTQYF. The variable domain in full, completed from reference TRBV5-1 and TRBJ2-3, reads KAGVTQTPRYLIKTRGQQVTLSCSPISGHRSVSWYQQTPGQGLQFLFEYFSETQRNKGNFPGRFSGRQFSNSRSEMNVSTLELGDSALYLCASSWGLAGDFTDTQYFGPGTRLTVL.

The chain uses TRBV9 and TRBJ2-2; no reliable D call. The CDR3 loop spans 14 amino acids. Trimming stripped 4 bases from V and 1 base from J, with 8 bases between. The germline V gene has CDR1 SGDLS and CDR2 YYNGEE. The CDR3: CASSPGWNTGELFF. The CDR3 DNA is TGTGCCAGCAGCCCCGGGTGGAACACCGGGGAGCTGTTTTTT.

The CDR3, as DNA: TGTGCCAGCTCACCAGGAGGGACTAGCAGCGGGGAGCTGTTTTTT. Amino acid sequence: CASSPGGTSSGELFF. V usage is TRBV18 and J usage is TRBJ2-2; 9 nucleotides align to TRBD2. There are 15 residues in the CDR3. J gave up 7 bases and V 2 bases, and 5 bases lay outside the gene matches. CDR1 is KGHSH and CDR2 is LQKENI in the germline V gene. Based on the CDR3 plus reference TRBV18 and TRBJ2-2, the full variable domain is NAGVMQNPRHLVRRRGQEARLRCSPMKGHSHVYWYRQLPEEGLKFMVYLQKENIIDESGMPKERFSAEFPKEGPSILRIQQVVRGDSAAYFCASSPGGTSSGELFFGEGSRLTVL.

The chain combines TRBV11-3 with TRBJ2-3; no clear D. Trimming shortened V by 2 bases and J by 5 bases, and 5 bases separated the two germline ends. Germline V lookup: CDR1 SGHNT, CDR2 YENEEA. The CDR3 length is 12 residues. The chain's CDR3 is CASSLYRDTQYF. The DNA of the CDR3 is TGTGCCAGCAGCTTATATCGAGATACGCAGTATTTT.

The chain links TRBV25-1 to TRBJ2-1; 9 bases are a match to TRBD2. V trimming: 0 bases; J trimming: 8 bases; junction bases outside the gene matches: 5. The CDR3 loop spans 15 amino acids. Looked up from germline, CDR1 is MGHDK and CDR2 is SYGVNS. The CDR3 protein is CASSEYSGSIYEQFF. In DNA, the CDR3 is TGTGCCAGCAGTGAATATAGCGGGAGTATTTATGAGCAGTTCTTC.

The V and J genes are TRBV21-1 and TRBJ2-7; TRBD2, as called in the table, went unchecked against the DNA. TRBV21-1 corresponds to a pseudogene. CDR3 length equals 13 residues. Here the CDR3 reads CASSKSGEGEQYF. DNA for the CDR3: TGTGCCAGCAGCAAAAGTGGGGAGGGGGAGCAGTACTTC.

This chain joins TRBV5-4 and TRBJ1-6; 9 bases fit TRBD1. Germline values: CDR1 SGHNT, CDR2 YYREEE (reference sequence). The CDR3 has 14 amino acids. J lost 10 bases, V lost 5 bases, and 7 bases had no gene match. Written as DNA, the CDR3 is TGTGCCAGCAGGAAGGACAGGGGAGGCTCACCCCTCCACTTT. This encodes CASRKDRGGSPLHF.

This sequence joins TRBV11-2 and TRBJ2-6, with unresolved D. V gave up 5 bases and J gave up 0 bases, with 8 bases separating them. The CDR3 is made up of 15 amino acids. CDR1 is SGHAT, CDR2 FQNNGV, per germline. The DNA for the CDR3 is TGTGCCAGCAGCCTGACGGGCTCTGGGGCCAACGTCCTGACTTTC. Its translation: CASSLTGSGANVLTF.

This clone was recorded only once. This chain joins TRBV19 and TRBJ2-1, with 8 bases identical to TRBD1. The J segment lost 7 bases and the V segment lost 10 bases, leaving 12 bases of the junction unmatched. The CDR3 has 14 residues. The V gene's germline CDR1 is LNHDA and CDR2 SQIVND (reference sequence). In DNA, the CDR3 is TGTGCCACCAAAAGGACAGGGATGGTGAATGAGCAGTTCTTC. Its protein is CATKRTGMVNEQFF.

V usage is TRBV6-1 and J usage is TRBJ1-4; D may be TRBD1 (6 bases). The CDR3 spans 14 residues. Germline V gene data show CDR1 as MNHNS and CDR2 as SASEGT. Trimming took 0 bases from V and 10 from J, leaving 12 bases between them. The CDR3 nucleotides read TGTGCCAGCAGTGAAGCGCCGGGGGGCGTAAAACTGTTTTTT. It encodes CASSEAPGGVKLFF.

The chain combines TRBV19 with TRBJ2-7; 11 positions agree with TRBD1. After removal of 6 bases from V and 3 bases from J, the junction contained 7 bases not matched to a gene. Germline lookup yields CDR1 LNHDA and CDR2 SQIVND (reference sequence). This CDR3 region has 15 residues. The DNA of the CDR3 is TGTGCCAGTAGGATTACCGGGACAGGGGGCTACGAGCAGTACTTC. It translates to CASRITGTGGYEQYF.

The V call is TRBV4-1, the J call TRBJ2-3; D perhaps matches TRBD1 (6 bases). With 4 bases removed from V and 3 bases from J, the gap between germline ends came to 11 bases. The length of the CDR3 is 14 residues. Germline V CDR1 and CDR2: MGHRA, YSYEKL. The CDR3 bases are TGCGCCAGCAGCCTCCAGGGGACGACAGATACGCAGTATTTT. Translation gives CASSLQGTTDTQYF.

The chain's CDR3 is CASSVGLAGGPSTDTQYF. The CDR3 DNA reads TGTGCCAGCAGCGTCGGACTAGCGGGGGGGCCCAGCACAGATACGCAGTATTTT. The chain joins TRBV6-4 to TRBJ2-3; 15 bases are shared with TRBD2. In germline, CDR1 is MRHNA, CDR2 SNTAGT. This CDR3 spans 18 amino acids. Trimming cost V 6 bases and J 0 bases; bases outside gene matches: 7.